These 16 T cell receptor beta chains originate from one sample sequenced in a study of blood T cell repertoires in COVID-19. The table came from immunoSEQ multiplex PCR; TCRdb's copy has only in-frame clones and leaves some out. The sample contains approximately 240,000 clones, approximately 80% of which appear only once. The sequenced sample was PBMCs or T cells enriched from blood (not recorded which). The source of these receptors is a woman between 40 and 55 years old with acute COVID-19.

This sequence joins TRBV20-1 and TRBJ2-2; TRBD2 matches at 15 bases. V lost 3 bases, J lost 7 bases, and 15 bases stayed unmatched. Germline CDR1 DFQATT, CDR2 SNEGSKA (reference sequence). The CDR3 has 19 amino acids. CDR3 region: CSASRTSGRAGRGYGELFF. CDR3 coding DNA: TGCAGTGCTAGTAGGACTAGCGGGAGGGCCGGAAGGGGGTACGGGGAGCTGTTTTTT.

The rearrangement links TRBV19 to TRBJ1-2, with TRBD1 identical over 9 bases. V lost 11 bases to trimming and J lost 4 bases; unmatched junction nucleotides: 11. The CDR3 has 14 residues. Germline V gene lookup returns CDR1 LNHDA and CDR2 SQIVND (reference sequence). CDR3 loop: CAPIGGTGSYGYTF. For the CDR3, the DNA is TGTGCCCCCATCGGGGGGACAGGGTCCTATGGCTACACCTTC.

V gene TRBV7-3 combines with J gene TRBJ2-1; 12 positions agree with TRBD2. With 6 bases clipped from V and 6 bases from J, the junction kept 9 bases outside the gene matches. There are 16 residues in the CDR3. Germline V gene sequence: CDR1 SGHTA, CDR2 FQGTGA. Written as DNA, the CDR3 is TGTGCCAGCAGGCAAGGACTAGCGGGACCCCGCAATGAGCAGTTCTTC. It translates to CASRQGLAGPRNEQFF.

Remarks on this clone: At one end, the junction sequence differs from germline, possibly due to a read error. The J gene is TRBJ2-7, the V gene TRBV11-2; no clear D gene. CDR1 SGHAT and CDR2 FQNNGV come from the germline V gene. The CDR3 extends over 12 amino acids. This CDR3 is CASSLDPNEQYF. As DNA, the CDR3 is TGTGCCAGCAGCCTAGACCCCAACGAGCAGTACTTC. Drawing the rest from reference TRBV11-2 and TRBJ2-7, the complete variable domain is EAGVAQSPRYKIIEKRQSVAFWCNPISGHATLYWYQQILGQGPKLLIQFQNNGVVDDSQLPKDRFSAERLKGVDSTLKIQPAKLEDSAVYLCASSLDPNEQYFGPGTRLTVT.

The V gene is TRBV2, the J gene TRBJ1-4; no clear D. V was trimmed by 6 bases and J by 6 bases, leaving 11 bases between them. Germline values: CDR1 SNHLY, CDR2 FYNNEI. The CDR3 spans 13 residues. CDR3: CASSLIFDEKLFF. The DNA of the CDR3 is TGTGCCAGCAGCCTTATATTTGATGAAAAACTGTTTTTT.

V is TRBV19 and J is TRBJ2-1; D uncertain. The CDR3 is made up of 14 amino acids. Germline V gene data show CDR1 as LNHDA and CDR2 as SQIVND (reference sequence). The V end was cut by 2 bases, the J end by 7 bases, with 12 bases between. The CDR3 is CASSINPPGNEQFF. CDR3 nucleotides: TGTGCCAGTAGTATAAACCCCCCAGGAAATGAGCAGTTCTTC.

The chain recombines TRBV9 with TRBJ2-1; TRBD2 agrees at 9 bases. With V trimmed by 3 bases and J by 7 bases, 14 bases remained unmatched. There are 17 residues in the CDR3. Germline lookup yields CDR1 SGDLS and CDR2 YYNGEE. CDR3 sequence: CASSAPSGTSLRNEQFF. CDR3 nucleotide sequence: TGTGCCAGCAGCGCCCCATCCGGGACTAGCTTACGGAATGAGCAGTTCTTC. Full variable domain (remainder filled in from reference TRBV9 and TRBJ2-1): DSGVTQTPKHLITATGQRVTLRCSPRSGDLSVYWYQQSLDQGLQFLIQYYNGEERAKGNILERFSAQQFPDLHSELNLSSLELGDSALYFCASSAPSGTSLRNEQFFGPGTRLTVL.

V usage is TRBV6-2 or TRBV6-3 and J usage is TRBJ1-1; D unclear. Germline V lookup: CDR1 MNHEY, CDR2 SVGEGT. There are 12 residues in the CDR3. Deletions cut 2 bases from V and 6 bases from J, with 7 bases between. CDR3 DNA sequence: TGTGCCAGCAGTTACGCAGGCCCTGAAGCTTTCTTT. Its translation: CASSYAGPEAFF.

The genes are TRBV6-5 and TRBJ2-1, with TRBD2 identical over 10 bases. The CDR3 consists of 15 residues. The germline gives CDR1 MNHEY, CDR2 SVGAGI. With 6 bases clipped from V and 7 bases from J, the junction kept 9 bases outside the gene matches. The CDR3 sequence: CASRDNSGRRNEQFF. The CDR3 coding sequence is TGTGCCAGCAGGGATAATAGCGGGAGGCGGAATGAGCAGTTCTTC.

V usage is TRBV9 and J usage is TRBJ2-3; 7 bases map to TRBD2. There are 16 residues in the CDR3. CDR1 SGDLS and CDR2 YYNGEE come from the germline V gene. V dropped 2 bases and J dropped 0; count of bases not matched to a gene: 6. CDR3 amino acids: CASSVWRGSSTDTQYF. CDR3 nucleotides: TGTGCCAGCAGCGTTTGGCGGGGGTCTAGCACAGATACGCAGTATTTT.

The chain carries TRBV9 and TRBJ2-7; TRBD2 might be the D (5 bases). The CDR3 runs to 13 residues. Germline CDR1 is SGDLS and CDR2 is YYNGEE. The V gene lost 4 bases and the J gene lost 1 base, with 9 bases spanning the gap. CDR3 loop: CASSPSGSYEQYF. DNA of the CDR3: TGTGCCAGCAGCCCCTCGGGGTCCTACGAGCAGTACTTC.

The V and J genes are TRBV30 and TRBJ2-1; the match to TRBD1 covers 8 bases. V shed 3 bases, J shed 8 bases, and the junction held 9 bases outside the gene matches. CDR1 and CDR2 from the germline V gene are GTSNPN and SVGIG (reference sequence). The CDR3 extends over 14 amino acids. CDR3 loop: CAWSKGQGGDEQFF. The CDR3 nucleotides are TGTGCCTGGAGCAAAGGACAGGGCGGGGATGAGCAGTTCTTC.

CDR3 protein: CASSSGGTGLFNGYTF. CDR3 bases: TGTGCCAGCAGCTCCGGCGGGACAGGGTTATTTAATGGCTACACCTTC. This chain connects TRBV5-4 to TRBJ1-2; TRBD1 matches at 9 bases. The CDR3 extends over 16 amino acids. Trimming cost V 3 bases and J 6 bases; bases outside gene matches: 12. CDR1 and CDR2 (germline): SGHNT, YYREEE (reference sequence). Full variable domain (rest looked up from reference TRBV5-4 and TRBJ1-2): ETGVTQSPTHLIKTRGQQVTLRCSSQSGHNTVSWYQQALGQGPQFIFQYYREEENGRGNFPPRFSGLQFPNYSSELNVNALELDDSALYLCASSSGGTGLFNGYTFGSGTRLTVV.

The rearrangement joins TRBV24-1 to TRBJ2-6, with TRBD1 matching over 11 bases. From germline, CDR1 is KGHDR and CDR2 SFDVKD. V was clipped by 4 bases and J by 2 bases; unmatched bases: 0. The CDR3 totals 16 residues. CDR3 DNA: TGTGCCACCAGTGAGGGACAGGGGGCTGGGGCCAACGTCCTGACTTTC. Residues: CATSEGQGAGANVLTF.

The chain carries TRBV12-3 or TRBV12-4 and TRBJ1-1, with D hard to call. The CDR3 contains 12 residues. Trimming took 8 bases from V and 2 from J, leaving 9 bases between them. As DNA, the CDR3 is TGTGCCAGCGCCCCAAGCAACACTGAAGCTTTCTTT. Protein: CASAPSNTEAFF.

The chain combines TRBV6-5 with TRBJ1-1; weak D call: TRBD1 (6 bases). The germline V and J ends were trimmed by 6 bases and 3 bases, with 11 bases remaining between them. This CDR3 has 13 amino acids. Germline CDR1 and CDR2: MNHEY and SVGAGI. The CDR3 here is CASRRTEDTEAFF. Here the CDR3 DNA reads TGTGCCAGCAGACGGACAGAGGACACTGAAGCTTTCTTT.